The next 22 T cell receptor beta chains were all read from a single sample in a study of blood T cells in healthy people across ages. A J-beta primer mix and a sample-barcoded 5' primer were used in a second PCR of about 6 to 12 cycles. TCRdb fed the 5' RACE reads into MiXCR, producing one record per CDR3 protein. Counted here are hundreds of thousands of distinct CDR3 sequences, 25% occurring once; the ten biggest clones make up more than 8.5%. The data also belong to a second study, concerning T cells of mothers and their children.

Sequenced: blood. Every receptor here comes from a boy aged 10-17 years in good health.

The chain couples TRBV27 to TRBJ2-1; maybe TRBD2 (6 bases). Germline loops: CDR1 MNHEY, CDR2 SMNVEV (reference sequence). The CDR3 is 16 residues long. V gave up 7 bases and J gave up 1 base, with 17 bases separating them. CDR3 sequence (DNA): TGTGCCAGCACTACCTCTAGCGCCCGATCCTACAATGAGCAGTTCTTC. Its protein is CASTTSSARSYNEQFF.

This sequence joins TRBV18 and TRBJ1-2; tentative D call: TRBD1 (6 bases). This CDR3 region has 14 residues. CDR1 is KGHSH, CDR2 LQKENI, per germline. With 3 bases removed from V and 6 bases from J, the gap between germline ends came to 14 bases. CDR3 nucleotide sequence: TGTGCCAGCTCACCTTCCACAGGGTCCGATGGCTACACCTTC. It is translated as CASSPSTGSDGYTF.

There are a few counts of this clonotype. The chain has TRBV28 and TRBJ2-7, with TRBD2 as a possible D gene (6 bases). The CDR3 extends over 16 amino acids. V lost 10 bases, J lost 2 bases, and 24 bases lay in between. Germline loops: CDR1 MDHEN, CDR2 SYDVKM. CDR3 bases: TGTGCCATTTGCGGGACTCCCGACCCAGTGACCTACGAGCAGTACTTC. Translated, it gives CAICGTPDPVTYEQYF. The complete variable domain, with remaining parts taken from reference TRBV28 and TRBJ2-7, reads DVKVTQSSRYLVKRTGEKVFLECVQDMDHENMFWYRQDPGLGLRLIYFSYDVKMKEKGDIPEGYSVSREKKERFSLILESASTNQTSMYLCAICGTPDPVTYEQYFGPGTRLTVT.

The rearrangement uses TRBV29-1 and TRBJ2-2; unclear D gene. The germline V gene encodes CDR1 SQVTM and CDR2 ANQGSEA. Trimming left V 3 bases short and J 4 bases short, with 9 bases between. The CDR3 has 13 amino acids. The CDR3: CSVDWGITGELFF. The CDR3 DNA follows: TGCAGCGTTGACTGGGGAATCACCGGGGAGCTGTTTTTT.

This chain links TRBV13 with TRBJ2-3, with 9 bases aligning to TRBD2. Per the germline V gene, CDR1 is PRHDT and CDR2 is FYEKMQ (reference sequence). CDR3 length equals 16 residues. V lost 4 bases, J lost 4 bases, and 9 bases stayed unmatched. The CDR3 sequence: CASSYRSSGVSDTQYF. The CDR3 DNA reads as TGTGCCAGCAGCTACCGTTCTAGCGGGGTTTCAGATACGCAGTATTTT. Based on the CDR3 plus reference TRBV13 and TRBJ2-3, the full variable domain is AAGVIQSPRHLIKEKRETATLKCYPIPRHDTVYWYQQGPGQDPQFLISFYEKMQSDKGSIPDRFSAQQFSDYHSELNMSSLELGDSALYFCASSYRSSGVSDTQYFGPGTRLTVL.

V is TRBV18 and J is TRBJ2-7; D is ambiguous. This CDR3 has 15 residues. CDR1 and CDR2 (germline): KGHSH, LQKENI. With 2 bases removed from V and 0 bases from J, the gap between germline ends came to 11 bases. DNA for the CDR3: TGTGCCAGCTCACCATACTCCCCGAGCTCCTACGAGCAGTACTTC. Protein sequence: CASSPYSPSSYEQYF.

The V call is TRBV20-1, the J call TRBJ2-3, with D perhaps TRBD2 (7 bases). This CDR3 is built from 14 residues. Trimming removed 1 base at V and 2 bases at J, with 10 bases between. Looked up from germline, CDR1 is DFQATT and CDR2 is SNEGSKA (reference sequence). CDR3 sequence reads: CSARVGGPTDTQYF. CDR3 DNA sequence: TGCAGTGCTAGAGTCGGGGGGCCCACAGATACGCAGTATTTT.

This clonotype was found a few times. The chain links TRBV12-3 or TRBV12-4 to TRBJ2-5, with D possibly matching TRBD1 (5 bases). Between the trimmed V and J ends, which lost 3 bases and 1 base, there was a span of 9 bases. This CDR3 comprises 14 residues. Written as DNA, the CDR3 is TGTGCCAGCAGTTTGGGCAGGGCCCAAGAGACCCAGTACTTC. It translates to CASSLGRAQETQYF.

The rearrangement links TRBV7-9 to TRBJ2-7; unclear D gene. CDR3 length: 13 amino acids. V dropped 5 bases and J dropped 2 bases, with 10 bases sitting between them. Germline V lookup: CDR1 SEHNR, CDR2 FQNEAQ (reference sequence). Written as DNA, the CDR3 is TGTGCCAGCAGCACCGATAAAACCTACGAGCAGTACTTC. Its protein product is CASSTDKTYEQYF.

The V call is TRBV7-3, the J call TRBJ2-7; D possibly matches TRBD1 or TRBD2 (5 bases each). V was trimmed by 5 bases and J by 4 bases, leaving 12 bases between them. CDR3 size: 13 residues. CDR1 and CDR2 (germline): SGHTA, FQGTGA. This CDR3 reads CASSVGVAYEQYF. CDR3 sequence (DNA): TGTGCCAGCAGCGTGGGGGTCGCGTACGAGCAGTACTTC.

This clonotype came up a few times. This rearrangement joins TRBV21-1 to TRBJ1-1. TRBV21-1 is a listed pseudogene. The length of the CDR3 is 15 residues. CDR3 bases: TGTGCCAGCAGCAATGAAAGGCCAACTAACACTGAAGCTTTCTTT. It codes for CASSNERPTNTEAFF.

This clonotype showed up just a few times. This chain connects TRBV3-1 to TRBJ2-5; either TRBD1 or TRBD2 may supply D (7 bases each). The CDR3 is made up of 18 amino acids. V gave up 0 bases and J gave up 7 bases, with 24 bases separating them. Germline values: CDR1 LGHDT, CDR2 YNNKEL (reference sequence). CDR3 bases: TGTGCCAGCAGCCAAGAAGGGGGGGGACAGCAGGCCCTTGGGACCCAGTACTTC. Encoded protein: CASSQEGGGQQALGTQYF.

A note on this clonotype: The junction does not match germline at one end; this may be a read error. This CDR3 reads CASSATTSVMNTGAFF. CDR3 DNA: TGTGCCAGCAGTGCCACGACATCCGTTATGAACACTGGAGCTTTCTTT. V usage is TRBV25-1 and J usage is TRBJ1-1, with D hard to call. The V gene's germline CDR1 is MGHDK and CDR2 SYGVNS. The CDR3 runs to 16 residues. Variable domain in full (rest from reference TRBV25-1 and TRBJ1-1): EADIYQTPRYLVIGTGKKITLECSQTMGHDKMYWYQQDPGMELHLIHYSYGVNSTEKGDLSSESTVSRIRTEHFPLTLESARPSHTSQYLCASSATTSVMNTGAFFGQGTRLTVV.

This clonotype turned up a few times. The V gene is TRBV12-3 or TRBV12-4, the J gene TRBJ2-1; 11 bases line up with TRBD2. V dropped 7 bases and J dropped 6; count of bases not matched to a gene: 5. This CDR3 has 14 residues. The CDR3 here is CASNLAGGGNEQFF. DNA for the CDR3: TGTGCCAGCAATCTAGCGGGAGGAGGCAATGAGCAGTTCTTC.

CDR3 in amino acids: CASSQGRDHQETQYF. CDR3 DNA sequence: TGCGCCAGCAGCCAAGGCCGGGACCACCAAGAGACCCAGTACTTC. The chain is built from TRBV4-3 and TRBJ2-5, with D perhaps matching TRBD1 or TRBD2 (5 bases each). The germline gives CDR1 LGHNA, CDR2 YSLEER. There are 15 residues in the CDR3. V lost 1 base and J lost 0, with 9 bases in between.

This clonotype has more than one count but fewer than ten. The chain's CDR3 is CASSLGPGVLAKNIQYF. The CDR3 DNA reads TGTGCCAGCAGCTTAGGACCGGGGGTCCTAGCCAAAAACATTCAGTACTTC. V gene TRBV11-2 combines with J gene TRBJ2-4, with D tentatively TRBD2 (6 bases). There are 17 residues in the CDR3. The V end lost 1 base, the J end lost 0 bases, and 13 bases lay between the germline ends. Germline values: CDR1 SGHAT, CDR2 FQNNGV.

This clonotype was picked up a small number of times. V usage is TRBV11-3 and J usage is TRBJ1-2; no firm D call. This CDR3 has 13 amino acids. The V gene's germline CDR1 is SGHNT and CDR2 YENEEA. V was trimmed by 3 bases and J by 4 bases, leaving 9 bases between them. This chain's CDR3 is CASSFTERYGYTF. CDR3 bases: TGTGCCAGCAGCTTCACAGAACGCTATGGCTACACCTTC. Supplemented by reference TRBV11-3 and TRBJ1-2, the full variable domain reads EAGVVQSPRYKIIEKKQPVAFWCNPISGHNTLYWYLQNLGQGPELLIRYENEEAVDDSQLPKDRFSAERLKGVDSTLKIQPAELGDSAVYLCASSFTERYGYTFGSGTRLTVV.

This clonotype was seen only a few times. The chain recombines TRBV20-1 with TRBJ2-7; 8 bases align to TRBD1. The germline gives CDR1 DFQATT, CDR2 SNEGSKA (reference sequence). This CDR3 comprises 16 residues. Trimming cost V 3 bases and J 4 bases; bases outside gene matches: 14. The CDR3, as DNA: TGCAGTGCTAGGTGGACAGGGAACGGGGCCTTATACGAGCAGTACTTC. Amino acid sequence: CSARWTGNGALYEQYF.

V is TRBV6-5 and J is TRBJ1-2; D perhaps matches TRBD1 (5 bases). V lost 2 bases, J lost 8 bases, and 18 bases lay in between. The CDR3 extends over 15 amino acids. Germline V gene lookup returns CDR1 MNHEY and CDR2 SVGAGI. This chain's CDR3 is CASSYAHGAGTGYTF. In DNA form, the CDR3 reads TGTGCCAGCAGTTACGCCCACGGGGCCGGGACGGGCTACACCTTC.

The chain is built from TRBV29-1 and TRBJ2-5; 9 nucleotides match TRBD2. The assigned J gene may be wrong: the sequence end matches TRBJ2-1 better. Looked up from germline, CDR1 is SQVTM and CDR2 is ANQGSEA. There are 13 residues in the CDR3. In nucleotides, the CDR3 is TGCAGCGTTGACGGCGGGAGGGCCACTGAGCAGTTCTTC. Amino acid sequence: CSVDGGRATEQFF.

As concerns this clonotype: A junction end diverges from the germline sequence, so it may reflect a read error. V usage is TRBV7-2 and J usage is TRBJ2-5; tentatively, D is TRBD1 (6 bases). From germline, CDR1 is SGHTA and CDR2 FQGNSA. The length of the CDR3 is 11 residues. CDR3 DNA: TGTGCCGGCAGCTTAGGGGGGACCCAGTACTTC. Translation: CAGSLGGTQYF.

A note on this clonotype: A junction end diverges from the germline sequence, so it may reflect a read error. This chain uses TRBV29-1 with TRBJ2-1; TRBD1 or TRBD2 may be the D gene (5 bases each). The CDR3 sequence is 13 residues long. Germline loops: CDR1 SQVTM, CDR2 ANQGSEA. The CDR3 DNA reads TGCAGCGTTGAAGCCGGGGCTTACACTGAGCAGTTCTTC. Amino acids: CSVEAGAYTEQFF.